This T cell receptor (beta chain) was profiled in a study of T-cell reconstitution after alpha-beta-depleted transplantation in children. There are 14 residues in the CDR3. CDR1 is MNHEY, CDR2 SVGAGI, per germline. Deletions cut 3 bases from V and 4 bases from J, with 12 bases between. The library targeted TCRbeta and was prepared with unique molecular identifiers. TCRdb itself ran the PCR reads through MiXCR, one entry per CDR3 protein. The data contain about 340,000 distinct CDR3 sequences, roughly 13% of them singletons. This clonotype has just a few counts. The TCR originated in a human donor who donated a stem cell graft to a child with Fanconi anemia. The chain uses TRBV6-5 and TRBJ1-2; D might be TRBD1 (6 bases). Source: PBMCs, taken from the stem cell graft. CDR3 coding DNA: TGTGCCAGCAGTTATGGGGGCCCACCCTATGGCTACACCTTC. Protein: CASSYGGPPYGYTF.